This TCR beta chain was sequenced during a study of T cell changes during pregnancy in multiple sclerosis. CDR1 is LGHNT and CDR2 is FRNRAP in the germline V gene. The ends were cut back, 3 bases at V and 1 base at J, with 7 bases in the middle. The CDR3 extends over 14 amino acids. Some clones are missing from TCRdb's copy, which holds only in-frame ones; the method was immunoSEQ multiplex PCR. Among about 60,000 clones listed, roughly 92% were seen once. V and J are TRBV12-5 and TRBJ1-5; D not certain. The specimen was peripheral blood, collected in the first trimester of pregnancy. This clonotype was sampled from a female donor with multiple sclerosis, enrolled in a pregnancy study. The CDR3 loop is CASGLTWSNQPQHF. The CDR3 bases are TGTGCTAGTGGTTTAACTTGGAGCAATCAGCCCCAGCATTTT. The variable domain in full, completed from reference TRBV12-5 and TRBJ1-5, reads DARVTQTPRHKVTEMGQEVTMRCQPILGHNTVFWYRQTMMQGLELLAYFRNRAPLDDSGMPKDRFSAEMPDATLATLKIQPSEPRDSAVYFCASGLTWSNQPQHFGDGTRLSIL.